The T cell receptor (beta chain) under discussion was sequenced for a study of beta chain features in type 1 diabetes. Study-wide points: Within the patient group, naive, central memory and Treg TCRB repertoires appeared more similar to each other than within healthy donors.

Every bit of the isolated RNA underwent reverse transcription, so sequencing read expressed TCRB transcripts. Some clones are missing from TCRdb's copy, which holds only in-frame ones; the method was immunoSEQ multiplex PCR. The repertoire has hundreds of thousands of clones, 25% to 35% of them found once; the top ten carry almost 0.065%. Worth noting for this clone: The antigen is unknown.

The receptor was derived from a man younger than 35 in good health. Sequenced material: naive CD4+ T cells from blood.

CDR3 region: CSAAVGEQYF. The CDR3 DNA reads as TGCAGTGCAGCTGTCGGCGAGCAGTACTTC. The rearrangement links TRBV20-1 to TRBJ2-7; no clear D gene. Germline-derived CDR1 and CDR2 are DFQATT and SNEGSKA (reference sequence). Trimming pared 6 bases from V and 6 bases from J, leaving 9 bases between. The CDR3 loop spans 10 amino acids.